This T cell receptor beta chain came from a study of T cells after yellow fever vaccination. The CDR3 has 11 residues. This clonotype was observed a handful of times. TCRdb ran MiXCR on the 5' RACE reads and lists one entry per CDR3 protein. The sample has some 420,000 distinct CDR3 sequences, under 20% seen once. The input for sequencing was PBMCs, taken before the yellow fever booster vaccination. The origin of this receptor is a man between 18 and 35 years old who received the YFV17D yellow fever vaccine. The chain links TRBV21-1 to TRBJ1-5; no check of the table's D call, TRBD1, against the DNA was made. TRBV21-1 is termed a pseudogene. The chain's CDR3 is CARDRLSPQHF. CDR3 nucleotides: TGTGCCAGGGACAGGTTATCGCCCCAGCATTTT.